This TCR beta chain was sequenced for a study of blood T cell repertoires in COVID-19. Across the study: Whether acute or convalescent, the COVID-19 samples came from the United States, Italy and Spain. PBMCs, B-cell-depleted T cells, or T cells were the source of the cDNA or gDNA that made up the material.

This clone was seen once. This table comes from immunoSEQ multiplex PCR, and its TCRdb copy is limited to in-frame clones, with some not included. The table includes approximately 77,000 clones, around nine tenths detected once. The length of the CDR3 is 13 residues. Germline V CDR1 and CDR2: LNHDA, SQIVND (reference sequence). V was trimmed by 4 bases and J by 4 bases, leaving 9 bases between them. This clonotype was sampled from a man aged 50 or older with active COVID-19. The V call is TRBV19, the J call TRBJ2-3; a weak D match, TRBD1 (5 bases). The sample taken for sequencing was peripheral blood. Here the CDR3 DNA reads TGTGCCAGTAGTAAAGACAGTCCAGATACGCAGTATTTT. This sequence encodes CASSKDSPDTQYF.